Below, 26 T cell receptor beta chains from the same sample are listed, as sequenced in a study of Ad26.COV2.S vaccination and SARS-CoV-2 variants. Treatment meaning: about 20 received Ad26.COV2.S at low or high dose, single or two shots; 5 received placebo; per-sample allocation not given. Collection of the samples took place on day 63 after the first injection of vaccine or placebo. Using immunoSEQ multiplex PCR, the repertoire was profiled, and TCRdb retains in-frame clones only, with some absent. The sample consists of 350,000 to 500,000 clones, about 90% of them appearing once. The sequencing used peripheral blood, collected in a trial of Ad26.COV2.S vaccine versus placebo. Receptors originate from a person aged 18-65 years who received the Ad26.COV2.S COVID-19 vaccine or a placebo.

This clone came up once. The V call is TRBV2, the J call TRBJ1-5; TRBD1 agrees at 12 bases. There are 16 residues in the CDR3. Trimming cost V 5 bases and J 7 bases; bases outside gene matches: 9. The germline CDR1 and CDR2 sequences are SNHLY and FYNNEI. The DNA for the CDR3 is TGTGCCAGCAGTCCATTGGGACAGGGGGCAGGCCAGCCCCAGCATTTT. Its translation is CASSPLGQGAGQPQHF.

The J gene is TRBJ2-1, the V gene TRBV7-3; no definite D call. Trimming cost V 1 base and J 3 bases, with 7 bases left between them. CDR3 length equals 14 residues. The germline V gene encodes CDR1 SGHTA and CDR2 FQGTGA. The CDR3 spells CASSLMPSYNEQFF. In DNA, the CDR3 is TGTGCCAGCAGCTTAATGCCCAGCTACAATGAGCAGTTCTTC.

The chain combines TRBV7-9 with TRBJ2-4; no reliable D call. The CDR3 length is 14 residues. V was trimmed by 5 bases and J by 8 bases, leaving 16 bases between them. CDR1 is SEHNR and CDR2 is FQNEAQ in the germline V gene (reference sequence). DNA for the CDR3: TGTGCCAGCAGCCCTGTCATATCCGGAGACATTCAGTACTTC. It specifies CASSPVISGDIQYF.

The chain is built from TRBV15 and TRBJ2-1; 8 nucleotides match TRBD2. CDR3 length: 20 amino acids. Germline CDR1 and CDR2: LNHNV and YYDKDF (reference sequence). The V gene end was trimmed by 0 bases and the J gene end by 5 bases; junction bases not matched to a gene: 18. CDR3 protein: CATSRDIPGNQREFHNEQFF. CDR3 coding DNA: TGTGCCACCAGCAGAGACATCCCAGGCAATCAGCGGGAGTTCCACAATGAGCAGTTCTTC.

The chain carries TRBV5-1 and TRBJ2-7; D remains unclear. Trimming pared 0 bases from V and 4 bases from J, leaving 5 bases between. This CDR3 is 12 amino acids long. Germline V gene lookup returns CDR1 SGHRS and CDR2 YFSETQ. The CDR3 is CASSLDEYEQYF. The CDR3 bases are TGCGCCAGCAGCTTGGATGAATACGAGCAGTACTTC.

This chain links TRBV28 with TRBJ1-5; 10 bases match TRBD1. J was trimmed by 4 bases and V by 5 bases; bases with no gene match: 8. Germline V gene sequence: CDR1 MDHEN, CDR2 SYDVKM. This CDR3 comprises 16 residues. This CDR3 is CASSPGTGVWNQPQHF. DNA for the CDR3: TGTGCCAGCAGTCCCGGGACAGGGGTTTGGAATCAGCCCCAGCATTTT. Full variable domain (outside the CDR3, taken from reference TRBV28 and TRBJ1-5): DVKVTQSSRYLVKRTGEKVFLECVQDMDHENMFWYRQDPGLGLRLIYFSYDVKMKEKGDIPEGYSVSREKKERFSLILESASTNQTSMYLCASSPGTGVWNQPQHFGDGTRLSIL.

The genes are TRBV30 and TRBJ1-2; TRBD1 is a possible D gene (6 bases). Germline loops: CDR1 GTSNPN, CDR2 SVGIG (reference sequence). The V end was cut by 6 bases, the J end by 2 bases, with 13 bases between. This CDR3 contains 13 residues. The CDR3 is CACHREENYGYTF. The DNA for the CDR3 is TGTGCCTGTCACAGGGAGGAAAACTATGGCTACACCTTC.

The chain recombines TRBV3-1 (or the pseudogene TRBV3-2) with TRBJ2-2, with TRBD1 identical over 8 bases. Trimming at V came to 2 bases and at J to 4 bases, leaving 3 bases not matched to a gene. The CDR3 consists of 15 residues. Germline CDR1 reads LGHDT; CDR2 reads YNNKEL (reference sequence). The CDR3 DNA follows: TGTGCCAGCAGCCAATATCAGGGGGCCACCGGGGAGCTGTTTTTT. It translates to CASSQYQGATGELFF.

This chain links TRBV19 with TRBJ2-6; 8 nucleotides align to TRBD1. The CDR3 length is 17 residues. Germline V gene sequence: CDR1 LNHDA, CDR2 SQIVND (reference sequence). With 6 bases clipped from V and 4 bases from J, the junction kept 11 bases outside the gene matches. CDR3 DNA sequence: TGTGCCAGTAGCCTCGCGGACAGGGTGGCAGGGGCCAACGTCCTGACTTTC. It yields the protein CASSLADRVAGANVLTF.

The chain recombines TRBV27 with TRBJ1-4, with unresolved D. CDR3 size: 14 residues. The V end lost 4 bases, the J end lost 0 bases, and 6 bases lay between the germline ends. Germline V CDR1 and CDR2: MNHEY, SMNVEV (reference sequence). This CDR3 is CASSSFATNEKLFF. The CDR3, as DNA: TGTGCCAGCAGTTCTTTTGCAACTAATGAAAAACTGTTTTTT. Filled out from reference TRBV27 and TRBJ1-4, the complete variable domain reads EAQVTQNPRYLITVTGKKLTVTCSQNMNHEYMSWYRQDPGLGLRQIYYSMNVEVTDKGDVPEGYKVSRKEKRNFPLILESPSPNQTSLYFCASSSFATNEKLFFGSGTQLSVL.

This clone was picked up one time. Compared with germline, one end of the junction differs, possibly owing to a read error. The V gene is TRBV5-4, the J gene TRBJ2-1; 10 bases match TRBD1. There are 15 residues in the CDR3. Looked up from germline, CDR1 is SGHNT and CDR2 is YYREEE (reference sequence). In DNA form, the CDR3 reads TGTGCCAGCAGATTGGGACAGGGGACGTACGGTGAGCAGTTCTTC. The encoded protein is CASRLGQGTYGEQFF.

The rearrangement links TRBV6-6 to TRBJ2-1; unclear D gene. Germline V lookup: CDR1 MNHNY, CDR2 SVGAGI (reference sequence). The ends were cut back, 2 bases at V and 4 bases at J, with 3 bases in the middle. CDR3 size: 12 residues. CDR3 sequence reads: CASSYRYNEQFF. The CDR3 DNA reads TGTGCCAGCAGTTACCGATACAATGAGCAGTTCTTC.

This chain joins TRBV6-6 and TRBJ2-7, with D perhaps assigned TRBD1 or TRBD2 (7 bases each). Trimming removed 6 bases at V and 3 bases at J, with 15 bases between. Germline CDR1 is MNHNY and CDR2 is SVGAGI (reference sequence). The CDR3 spans 14 residues. This CDR3 reads CASRTAGQSYEQYF. The CDR3 DNA sequence: TGTGCCAGCAGAACAGCGGGACAGAGCTACGAGCAGTACTTC.

The chain joins TRBV19 to TRBJ2-3; maybe TRBD2 (6 bases). Germline V gene data show CDR1 as LNHDA and CDR2 as SQIVND (reference sequence). Deletions cut 2 bases from V and 4 bases from J, with 10 bases between. This CDR3 region has 14 residues. CDR3 in amino acids: CASSITRRADTQYF. The CDR3 DNA reads as TGTGCCAGTAGTATAACGCGGAGGGCAGATACGCAGTATTTT.

V is TRBV19 and J is TRBJ2-5, with 11 bases identical to TRBD2. There are 15 residues in the CDR3. Germline CDR1 and CDR2: LNHDA and SQIVND (reference sequence). With 5 bases clipped from V and 3 bases from J, the junction kept 5 bases outside the gene matches. The CDR3 DNA follows: TGTGCCAGTAGTGACGGGACTAGCGGTAAAGAGACCCAGTACTTC. Translation: CASSDGTSGKETQYF.

The chain combines TRBV28 with TRBJ1-2; D is unclear. CDR1 and CDR2 (germline): MDHEN, SYDVKM. V was cut by 2 bases and J by 1 base, with 14 bases left in between. This CDR3 is 16 amino acids long. The CDR3 spells CASSLTASAFNYGYTF. The CDR3 nucleotides are TGTGCCAGCAGTTTAACAGCTAGCGCTTTTAACTATGGCTACACCTTC.

This chain connects TRBV28 to TRBJ2-7; the D is unclear. V was pared by 7 bases and J by 5 bases, with 12 bases between. Germline values: CDR1 MDHEN, CDR2 SYDVKM. The CDR3 totals 12 residues. The CDR3 is CASNSLRNEQYF. The CDR3 DNA sequence: TGTGCCAGCAACTCCCTCAGGAACGAGCAGTACTTC.

This rearrangement joins TRBV7-9 to TRBJ2-7; 10 nucleotides align to TRBD1. Trimming cost V 5 bases and J 4 bases; bases outside gene matches: 14. From germline, CDR1 is SEHNR and CDR2 FQNEAQ (reference sequence). The length of the CDR3 is 17 residues. In DNA form, the CDR3 reads TGTGCCAGCAGCCGAACAGCGGGGACAGGGGTTCTATACGAGCAGTACTTC. It specifies CASSRTAGTGVLYEQYF. Using reference TRBV7-9 and TRBJ2-7 for the parts outside the CDR3, the full variable domain is DTGVSQNPRHKITKRGQNVTFRCDPISEHNRLYWYRQTLGQGPEFLTYFQNEAQLEKSRLLSDRFSAERPKGSFSTLEIQRTEQGDSAMYLCASSRTAGTGVLYEQYFGPGTRLTVT.

The genes are TRBV21-1 and TRBJ2-3. TRBV21-1 is flagged as a pseudogene. The CDR3 is 19 amino acids. CDR3 nucleotide sequence: TGTGCCAGCAGCAAAGATCCTCAGGTTCCGGGACCCATGGCAGATACGCAGTATTTT. Amino acids: CASSKDPQVPGPMADTQYF.

The rearrangement joins TRBV7-2 to TRBJ2-5; tentative D call: TRBD2 (5 bases). The germline gives CDR1 SGHTA, CDR2 FQGNSA. This CDR3 is built from 14 residues. V was cut by 3 bases and J by 0 bases, with 8 bases left in between. The CDR3 loop is CASSLERYQETQYF. Here the CDR3 DNA reads TGTGCCAGCAGCTTGGAGCGGTACCAAGAGACCCAGTACTTC.

The chain has TRBV6-2 or TRBV6-3 and TRBJ2-1, with 8 nucleotides matching TRBD2. Germline values: CDR1 MNHEY, CDR2 SVGEGT. The CDR3 consists of 18 residues. Losses at the gene ends were 0 bases for V and 1 base for J; bases not matched to a gene: 8. CDR3 DNA sequence: TGTGCCAGCAGTTACTCGCACGTGACTAGCGTATCCTACAATGAGCAGTTCTTC. Its protein product is CASSYSHVTSVSYNEQFF.

This clone has a single count. The genes are TRBV7-2 and TRBJ1-2, with D maybe TRBD1 (5 bases). The V gene lost 5 bases and the J gene lost 5 bases, with 15 bases spanning the gap. The CDR3 totals 14 residues. CDR1 and CDR2 (germline): SGHTA, FQGNSA. CDR3 DNA sequence: TGTGCCAGCAGCCCGGGACCGAGGACGTATGGCTACACCTTC. Protein product: CASSPGPRTYGYTF.

The chain combines TRBV12-3 or TRBV12-4 with TRBJ2-7, with unresolved D. The V end was cut by 6 bases, the J end by 2 bases, with 11 bases between. CDR3 length: 13 residues. The CDR3 is CASSRSSTYEQYF. The CDR3 region has the DNA TGTGCCAGCAGCCGGTCCTCCACCTACGAGCAGTACTTC.

The CDR3: CASSGGNTIYF. CDR3 nucleotides: TGTGCCAGCAGTGGAGGAAACACCATATATTTT. V usage is TRBV2 and J usage is TRBJ1-3, with D unresolved. Germline CDR1 SNHLY, CDR2 FYNNEI. CDR3 size: 11 residues. Trimming pared 4 bases from V and 4 bases from J, leaving 2 bases between.

This sequence joins TRBV10-3 and TRBJ2-7, with unresolved D. This CDR3 is 14 amino acids long. V lost 3 bases, J lost 1 base, and 10 bases lay in between. CDR1 ENHRY and CDR2 SYGVKD come from the germline V gene. CDR3 nucleotides: TGTGCCATCAGTGAATGGGTGGGGTCCTACGAGCAGTACTTC. Translated: CAISEWVGSYEQYF.

The chain combines TRBV18 with TRBJ2-1; 14 bases match TRBD2. CDR3 length: 21 residues. The germline V gene has CDR1 KGHSH and CDR2 LQKENI. Trimming took 1 base from V and 3 from J; bases not matched to a gene: 14. CDR3 nucleotide sequence: TGTGCCAGCTCACCACAGCCGGGACTAGCGGGAGAGGGGGCCCTCTACAATGAGCAGTTCTTC. It encodes CASSPQPGLAGEGALYNEQFF. The variable domain in full, completed from reference TRBV18 and TRBJ2-1, reads NAGVMQNPRHLVRRRGQEARLRCSPMKGHSHVYWYRQLPEEGLKFMVYLQKENIIDESGMPKERFSAEFPKEGPSILRIQQVVRGDSAAYFCASSPQPGLAGEGALYNEQFFGPGTRLTVL.